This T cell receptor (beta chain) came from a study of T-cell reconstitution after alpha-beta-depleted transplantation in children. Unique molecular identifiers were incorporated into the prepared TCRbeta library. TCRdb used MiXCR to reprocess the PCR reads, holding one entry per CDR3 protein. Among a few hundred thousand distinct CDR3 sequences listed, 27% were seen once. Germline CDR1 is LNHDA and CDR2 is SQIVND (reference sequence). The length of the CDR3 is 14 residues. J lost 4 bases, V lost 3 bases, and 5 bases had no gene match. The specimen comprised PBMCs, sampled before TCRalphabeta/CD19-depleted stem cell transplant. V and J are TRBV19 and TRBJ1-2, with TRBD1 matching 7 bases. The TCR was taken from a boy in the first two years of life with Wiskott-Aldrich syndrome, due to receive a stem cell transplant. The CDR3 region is CASSIKDRSYGYTF. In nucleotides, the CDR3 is TGTGCCAGTAGTATCAAGGACAGGAGCTATGGCTACACCTTC.